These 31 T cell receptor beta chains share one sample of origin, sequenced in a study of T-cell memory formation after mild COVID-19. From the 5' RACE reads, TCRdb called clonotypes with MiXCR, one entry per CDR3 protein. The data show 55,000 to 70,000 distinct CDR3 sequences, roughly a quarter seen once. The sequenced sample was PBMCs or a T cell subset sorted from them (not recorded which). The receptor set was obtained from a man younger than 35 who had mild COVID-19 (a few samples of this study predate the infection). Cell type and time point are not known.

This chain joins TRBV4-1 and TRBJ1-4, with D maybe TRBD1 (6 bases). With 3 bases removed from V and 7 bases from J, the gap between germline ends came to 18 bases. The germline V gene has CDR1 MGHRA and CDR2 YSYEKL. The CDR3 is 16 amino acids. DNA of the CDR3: TGCGCCAGCAGCCAGGGGCCCGGGGGCGAAGGTGAAAAACTGTTTTTT. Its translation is CASSQGPGGEGEKLFF.

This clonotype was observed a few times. The CDR3 loop is CSARDRETDTQYF. The CDR3 DNA reads as TGCAGTGCTAGAGACAGGGAAACAGATACGCAGTATTTT. The rearrangement joins TRBV20-1 to TRBJ2-3, with D perhaps TRBD1 (5 bases). Per germline, CDR1 DFQATT and CDR2 SNEGSKA (reference sequence). V lost 0 bases, J lost 3 bases, and 7 bases lay in between. The CDR3 contains 13 residues.

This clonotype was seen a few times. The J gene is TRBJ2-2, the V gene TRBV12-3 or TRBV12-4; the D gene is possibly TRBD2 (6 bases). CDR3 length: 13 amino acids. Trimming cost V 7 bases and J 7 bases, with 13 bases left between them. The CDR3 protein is CASTPGAGGELFF. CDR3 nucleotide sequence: TGTGCCAGCACCCCGGGAGCGGGCGGGGAGCTGTTTTTT.

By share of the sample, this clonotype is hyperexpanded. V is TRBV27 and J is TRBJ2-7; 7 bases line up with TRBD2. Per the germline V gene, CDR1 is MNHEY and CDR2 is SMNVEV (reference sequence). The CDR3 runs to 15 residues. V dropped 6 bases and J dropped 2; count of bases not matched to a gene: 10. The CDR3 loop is CASSQWGGTPYEQYF. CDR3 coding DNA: TGTGCCAGCAGCCAATGGGGGGGTACGCCCTACGAGCAGTACTTC.

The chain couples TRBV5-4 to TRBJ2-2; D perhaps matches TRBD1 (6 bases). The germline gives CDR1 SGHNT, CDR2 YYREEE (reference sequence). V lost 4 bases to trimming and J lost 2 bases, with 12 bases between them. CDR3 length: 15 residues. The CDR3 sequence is CASSRRDINTGELFF. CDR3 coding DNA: TGTGCCAGCAGCCGCCGGGACATTAACACCGGGGAGCTGTTTTTT.

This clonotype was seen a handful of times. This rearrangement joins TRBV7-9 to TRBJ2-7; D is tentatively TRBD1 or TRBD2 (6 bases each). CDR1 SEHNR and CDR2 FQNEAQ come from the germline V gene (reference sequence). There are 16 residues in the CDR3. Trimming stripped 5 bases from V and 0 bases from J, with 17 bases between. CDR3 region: CASSRDGGTSSYEQYV. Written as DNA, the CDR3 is TGTGCCAGCAGCAGAGACGGGGGCACCTCCTCCTACGAGCAGTACGTC.

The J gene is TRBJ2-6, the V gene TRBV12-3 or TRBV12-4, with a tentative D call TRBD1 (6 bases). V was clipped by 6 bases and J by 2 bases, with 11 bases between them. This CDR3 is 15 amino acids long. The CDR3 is CASSLTGTGANVLTF. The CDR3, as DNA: TGTGCCAGCAGCCTAACAGGGACTGGGGCCAACGTCCTGACTTTC.

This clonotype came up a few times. CDR3 region: CASGLLSGQTYYEQYF. CDR3 DNA: TGTGCCAGCGGATTGTTGTCGGGACAGACCTACTACGAGCAGTACTTC. The chain recombines TRBV27 with TRBJ2-7; 7 bases align to TRBD1. V shed 8 bases and J 3 bases; nucleotides not matched to a gene: 16. The germline V gene encodes CDR1 MNHEY and CDR2 SMNVEV (reference sequence). The CDR3 runs 16 residues.

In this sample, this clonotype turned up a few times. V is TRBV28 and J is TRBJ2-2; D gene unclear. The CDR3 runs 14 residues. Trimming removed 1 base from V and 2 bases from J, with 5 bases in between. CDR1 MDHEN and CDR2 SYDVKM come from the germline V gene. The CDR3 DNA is TGTGCCAGCAGTTTATTTCCAAACACCGGGGAGCTGTTTTTT. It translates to CASSLFPNTGELFF.

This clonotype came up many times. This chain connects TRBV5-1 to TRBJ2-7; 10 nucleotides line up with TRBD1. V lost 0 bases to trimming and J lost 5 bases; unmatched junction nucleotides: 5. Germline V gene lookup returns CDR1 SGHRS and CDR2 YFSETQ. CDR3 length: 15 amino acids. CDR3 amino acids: CASSLEGQGSDEQYF. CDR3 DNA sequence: TGCGCCAGCAGCTTGGAGGGACAGGGGAGTGACGAGCAGTACTTC.

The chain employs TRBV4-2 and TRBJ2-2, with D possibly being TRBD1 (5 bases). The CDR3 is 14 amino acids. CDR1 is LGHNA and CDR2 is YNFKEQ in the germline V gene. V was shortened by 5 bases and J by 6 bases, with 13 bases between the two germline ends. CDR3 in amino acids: CASSTREASGELFF. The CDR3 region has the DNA TGTGCCAGCAGCACCAGGGAAGCGTCCGGGGAGCTGTTTTTT.

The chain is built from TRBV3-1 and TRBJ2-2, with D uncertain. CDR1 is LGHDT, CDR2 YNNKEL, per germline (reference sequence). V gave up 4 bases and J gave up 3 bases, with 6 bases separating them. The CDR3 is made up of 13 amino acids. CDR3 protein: CASSPTYTGELFF. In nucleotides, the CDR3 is TGTGCCAGCAGCCCTACTTACACCGGGGAGCTGTTTTTT.

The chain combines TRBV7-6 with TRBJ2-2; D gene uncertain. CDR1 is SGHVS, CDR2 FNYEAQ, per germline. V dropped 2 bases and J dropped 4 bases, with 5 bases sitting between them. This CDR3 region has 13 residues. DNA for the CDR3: TGTGCCAGCAGCTTACCGAGCACCGGGGAGCTGTTTTTT. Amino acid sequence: CASSLPSTGELFF.

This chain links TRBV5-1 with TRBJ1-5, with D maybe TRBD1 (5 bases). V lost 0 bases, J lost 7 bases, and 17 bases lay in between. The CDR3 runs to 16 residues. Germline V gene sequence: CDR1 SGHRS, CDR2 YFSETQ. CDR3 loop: CASSLVGLGGRQPQHF. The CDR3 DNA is TGCGCCAGCAGCTTGGTGGGATTGGGGGGTAGGCAGCCCCAGCATTTT. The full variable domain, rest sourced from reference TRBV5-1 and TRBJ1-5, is KAGVTQTPRYLIKTRGQQVTLSCSPISGHRSVSWYQQTPGQGLQFLFEYFSETQRNKGNFPGRFSGRQFSNSRSEMNVSTLELGDSALYLCASSLVGLGGRQPQHFGDGTRLSIL.

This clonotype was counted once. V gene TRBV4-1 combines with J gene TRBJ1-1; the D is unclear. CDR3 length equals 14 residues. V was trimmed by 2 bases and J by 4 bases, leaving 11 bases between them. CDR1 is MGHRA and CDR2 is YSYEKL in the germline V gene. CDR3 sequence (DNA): TGCGCCAGCAGCCAATGGCAGGCGGGCACTGAAGCTTTCTTT. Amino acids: CASSQWQAGTEAFF.

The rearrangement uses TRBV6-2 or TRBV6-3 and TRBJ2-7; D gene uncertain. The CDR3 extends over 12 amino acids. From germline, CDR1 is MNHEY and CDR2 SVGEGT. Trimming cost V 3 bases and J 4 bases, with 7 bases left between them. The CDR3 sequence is CASSYEVYEQYF. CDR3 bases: TGTGCCAGCAGTTATGAGGTGTACGAGCAGTACTTC.

CDR3 DNA sequence: TGTGCCAGCAGTCATAGGGGAGACAATCAGCCCCAGCATTTT. Protein product: CASSHRGDNQPQHF. V is TRBV6-2 or TRBV6-3 and J is TRBJ1-5, with D maybe TRBD1 (5 bases). The CDR3 is made up of 14 amino acids. V lost 5 bases, J lost 3 bases, and 11 bases lay in between. Germline CDR1 is MNHEY and CDR2 is SVGEGT.

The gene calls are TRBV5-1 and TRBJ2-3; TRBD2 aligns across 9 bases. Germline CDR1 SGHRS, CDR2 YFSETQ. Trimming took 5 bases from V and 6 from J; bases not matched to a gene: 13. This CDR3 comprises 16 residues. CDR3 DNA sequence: TGCGCCAGCAGAGTAGGCGGGGGGGCCATTTGGGATACGCAGTATTTT. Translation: CASRVGGGAIWDTQYF. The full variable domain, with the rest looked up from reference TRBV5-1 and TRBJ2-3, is KAGVTQTPRYLIKTRGQQVTLSCSPISGHRSVSWYQQTPGQGLQFLFEYFSETQRNKGNFPGRFSGRQFSNSRSEMNVSTLELGDSALYLCASRVGGGAIWDTQYFGPGTRLTVL.

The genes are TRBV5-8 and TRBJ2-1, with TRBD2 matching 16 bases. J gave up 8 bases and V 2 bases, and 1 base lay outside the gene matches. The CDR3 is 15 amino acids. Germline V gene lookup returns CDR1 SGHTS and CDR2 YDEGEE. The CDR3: CASSFGTSGGDEQFF. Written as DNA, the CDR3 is TGTGCCAGCAGCTTCGGGACTAGCGGGGGGGATGAGCAGTTCTTC.

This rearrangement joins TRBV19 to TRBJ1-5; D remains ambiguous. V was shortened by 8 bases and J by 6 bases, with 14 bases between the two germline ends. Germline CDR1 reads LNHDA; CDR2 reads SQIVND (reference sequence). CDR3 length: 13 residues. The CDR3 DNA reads TGTGCCAGTTCCCCCACTGGGCTTCAGCCCCAGCATTTT. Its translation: CASSPTGLQPQHF.

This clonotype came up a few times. CDR3 nucleotide sequence: TGTGCCAGCAGACCTTTTGGGGAAGACACTGAAGCTTTCTTT. It is translated as CASRPFGEDTEAFF. This chain joins TRBV4-2 and TRBJ1-1; D not certain. Germline assignment: CDR1 LGHNA and CDR2 YNFKEQ. CDR3 length equals 14 residues. Trimming pared 6 bases from V and 3 bases from J, leaving 14 bases between.

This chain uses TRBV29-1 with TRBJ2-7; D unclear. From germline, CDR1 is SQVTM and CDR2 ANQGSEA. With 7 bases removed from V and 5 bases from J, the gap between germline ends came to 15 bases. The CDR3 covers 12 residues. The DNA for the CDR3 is TGCAGCGCTAACTCAGGTACCAACGAGCAGTACTTC. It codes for CSANSGTNEQYF.

Here the CDR3 reads CASSHLLDRGDTQYF. CDR3 nucleotide sequence: TGTGCCAGCAGCCACTTACTGGACAGGGGAGATACGCAGTATTTT. This chain links TRBV7-9 with TRBJ2-3, with TRBD1 matching 9 bases. Germline CDR1 reads SEHNR; CDR2 reads FQNEAQ (reference sequence). The CDR3 is 15 amino acids. The V and J ends lost 5 bases and 5 bases, in that order; junction bases with no gene match: 8.

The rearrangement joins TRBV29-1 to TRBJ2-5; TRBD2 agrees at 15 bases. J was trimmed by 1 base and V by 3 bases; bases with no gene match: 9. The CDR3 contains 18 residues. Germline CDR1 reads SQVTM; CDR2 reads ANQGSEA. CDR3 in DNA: TGCAGCGTTGACGAGGGACTAGCGGGGGGTATTCCCCAAGAGACCCAGTACTTC. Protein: CSVDEGLAGGIPQETQYF.

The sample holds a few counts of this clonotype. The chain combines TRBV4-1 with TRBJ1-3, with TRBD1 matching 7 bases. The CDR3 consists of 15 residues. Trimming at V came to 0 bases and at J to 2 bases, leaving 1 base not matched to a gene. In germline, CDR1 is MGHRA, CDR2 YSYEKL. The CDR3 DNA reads TGCGCCAGCAGCCAAGAAGGGGGCGCTGGAAACACCATATATTTT. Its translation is CASSQEGGAGNTIYF.

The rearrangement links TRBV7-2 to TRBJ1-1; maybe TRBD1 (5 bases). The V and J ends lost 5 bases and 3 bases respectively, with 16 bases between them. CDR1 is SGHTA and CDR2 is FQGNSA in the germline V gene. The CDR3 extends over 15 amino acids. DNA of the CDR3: TGTGCCAGCAGCGTCCGGGACTCTCGGGACACTGAAGCTTTCTTT. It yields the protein CASSVRDSRDTEAFF.

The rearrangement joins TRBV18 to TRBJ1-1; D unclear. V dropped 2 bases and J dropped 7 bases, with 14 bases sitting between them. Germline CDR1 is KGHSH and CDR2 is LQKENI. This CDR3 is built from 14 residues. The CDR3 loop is CASSPLDRRGEAFF. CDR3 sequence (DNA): TGTGCCAGCTCACCATTAGACCGTCGGGGTGAAGCTTTCTTT.

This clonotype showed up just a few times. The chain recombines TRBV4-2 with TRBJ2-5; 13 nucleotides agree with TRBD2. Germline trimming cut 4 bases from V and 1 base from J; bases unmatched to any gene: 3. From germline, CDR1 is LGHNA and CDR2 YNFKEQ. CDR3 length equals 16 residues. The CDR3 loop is CASSPRTSGGQETQYF. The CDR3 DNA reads TGTGCCAGCAGCCCCCGGACTAGCGGGGGCCAAGAGACCCAGTACTTC.

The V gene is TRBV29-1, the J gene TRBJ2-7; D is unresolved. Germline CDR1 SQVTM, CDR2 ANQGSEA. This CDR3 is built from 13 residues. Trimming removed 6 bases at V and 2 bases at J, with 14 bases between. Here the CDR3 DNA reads TGCAGCGTGGCGACGAGTGGACCCTACGAGCAGTACTTC. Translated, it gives CSVATSGPYEQYF.

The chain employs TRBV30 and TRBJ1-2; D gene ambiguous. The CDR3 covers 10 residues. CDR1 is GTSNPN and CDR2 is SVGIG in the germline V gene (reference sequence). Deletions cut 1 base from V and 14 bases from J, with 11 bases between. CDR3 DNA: TGTGCCTGGAGTGGACCAGGATCTACCTTC. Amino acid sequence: CAWSGPGSTF.

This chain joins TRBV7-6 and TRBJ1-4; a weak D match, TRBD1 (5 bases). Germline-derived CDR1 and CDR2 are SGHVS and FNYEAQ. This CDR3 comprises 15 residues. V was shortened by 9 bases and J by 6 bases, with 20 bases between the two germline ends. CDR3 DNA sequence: TGTGCCAGTCGGCCGGGGGTCCGCGCGGATGAAAAACTGTTTTTT. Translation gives CASRPGVRADEKLFF.